This TCR beta chain comes out of a study of blood T cells in healthy people across ages. Study context: About one barcoded beta molecule per two T cells was captured by template switching. General study results and limits: In long-lived donors, naive CD4+ cell counts and diversity exceeded those of aged donors.

With respect to this clonotype: What it recognizes is unknown.

Combining a sample-barcoded 5' primer with a J-beta primer mix, a second PCR ran for roughly 6 to 12 cycles. Every cDNA was tagged by a template-switch adaptor with 12 random nucleotides. In TCRdb, the 5' RACE reads were re-called with MiXCR into one record per CDR3 protein. The table lists around 1,600,000 distinct CDR3 sequences, less than 45% of them singletons. In germline, CDR1 is DFQATT, CDR2 SNEGSKA (reference sequence). Trimming removed 3 bases from V and 13 bases from J, with 27 bases in between. CDR3 length: 15 residues. Input material: blood. The sequence came from a woman between 18 and 29 years old in good health. The rearrangement joins TRBV20-1 to TRBJ1-2, with D possibly matching TRBD1 (5 bases). The CDR3 protein is CSASPGGKLEYGGTF. The CDR3 DNA reads TGCAGTGCTAGCCCCGGGGGGAAGCTGGAGTATGGCGGCACCTTC.